The text below deals with one TCR beta chain. The antigen remains unidentified. This sample stems from a study of identical twins' blood T cells. Study observations and caveats: Each donor's most abundant TCRbeta clonotypes shared more CDR3 sequences with her twin than unrelated donors.

Per the original data handling: Each donor had about 90,000 to nearly 500,000 clonotypes. TCRdb reprocessed the 5' RACE reads with MiXCR, giving one entry per CDR3 protein. The V and J calls were not made by the authors but by TCRdb's processing. The repertoire has roughly 380,000 distinct CDR3 sequences, 28% of them found once; the top ten carry around 5.6%. The TCR sequence derives from a woman aged 18 to 55 in good health. The specimen sequenced was PBMCs.

Here the CDR3 reads CASSESLGRWTGDTEAFF. DNA of the CDR3: TGTGCCAGCAGTGAATCCCTGGGGCGGTGGACCGGGGACACTGAAGCTTTCTTT. The chain carries TRBV25-1 and TRBJ1-1; perhaps TRBD1 as D (5 bases). The CDR3 consists of 18 residues. CDR1 is MGHDK, CDR2 SYGVNS, per germline. Trimming cost V 1 base and J 3 bases, with 21 bases left between them. The complete variable domain, with remaining parts taken from reference TRBV25-1 and TRBJ1-1, reads EADIYQTPRYLVIGTGKKITLECSQTMGHDKMYWYQQDPGMELHLIHYSYGVNSTEKGDLSSESTVSRIRTEHFPLTLESARPSHTSQYLCASSESLGRWTGDTEAFFGQGTRLTVV.